This record concerns one T cell receptor (beta chain) sequence. The antigen remains undetermined. The data derive from a study of vaccination and CD4 T cells after COVID-19. Looking at the study overall: The study collected post-vaccine samples a median around 77 days after dose two, with a range of 14 to 241. In the control cultures, a CEFX pool, an HIV-1 Nef pool, or no peptide was supplied.

CDR1 is SGHDT and CDR2 is YYEEEE in the germline V gene. The CDR3 sequence is 14 residues long. Trimming removed 2 bases at V and 6 bases at J, with 14 bases between. An Oncomine TCR Beta short-read assay was used to sequence the DNA from cultured CD4+ T cells. The authors extracted genomic DNA from cultured CD4+ T cells. TCRdb independently ran MiXCR on the PCR reads; one entry per CDR3 protein. The sample lists 20,000 to 30,000 distinct CDR3 sequences; roughly 65% were seen once. Treatment of the sample: roughly ten-day PBMC culture with coronavirus spike peptide pools or control peptides (ViraFEST assay).

The receptor was isolated from a human donor who received a COVID-19 vaccine. The sequencing here drew on CD4+ T cells from blood, cultured in vitro, taken after SARS-CoV-2 vaccination. V and J are TRBV5-6 and TRBJ1-2; maybe TRBD1 (5 bases). CDR3 protein: CASSLGGQGNGYTF. CDR3 coding DNA: TGTGCCAGCAGCTTAGGTGGCCAGGGAAATGGCTACACCTTC.